This T cell receptor beta chain is drawn from a study of somatic mutations in cytotoxic T cells in rheumatoid arthritis. At the level of the study: Nearly 100% purity was obtained when some V beta antibody-stained T-cell populations were flow-sorted; these included V beta1+ cells sequenced for TCRB.

Comments on this clone: The target antigen is unknown.

Looked up from germline, CDR1 is LNHDA and CDR2 is SQIVND (reference sequence). The CDR3 extends over 15 amino acids. Trimming stripped 7 bases from V and 5 bases from J, with 17 bases between. TCRdb's table, derived via immunoSEQ multiplex PCR, lists solely in-frame clones and lacks some. The table has 15,000 to 20,000 clones, 70% to 85% seen once. Regarding the study as a whole: A finding that went unadjusted for multiple comparisons was the slight underrepresentation of TRBV07 in rheumatoid arthritis patients.

The sequenced material came from CD8+ T cells sorted from blood. This chain links TRBV19 with TRBJ2-2, with D perhaps matching TRBD1 (5 bases). The receptor was isolated from an adult with rheumatoid arthritis. CDR3 bases: TGTGCCAGTAAACAGGCCCCCTCGAGGACCGGGGAGCTGTTTTTT. Encoded protein: CASKQAPSRTGELFF.